The 13 T cell receptor beta chains listed next were all sequenced from one sample in a study of cytomegalovirus exposure and HLA in healthy donors. Use of 60 Vbeta and 13 Jbeta primers characterized the PCR. The assay was immunoSEQ multiplex PCR, and TCRdb's table has in-frame clones only and misses some. The sample lists 80,000 to 90,000 clones; around four fifths were seen once. The sequencing input was PBMCs. These receptors were collected from a young man in good health and CMV-seronegative.

V is TRBV5-1 and J is TRBJ2-5; a weak D match, TRBD1 (5 bases). The CDR3 consists of 14 residues. V lost 0 bases and J 4 bases, leaving 10 bases between the germline ends. Germline V lookup: CDR1 SGHRS, CDR2 YFSETQ. This chain's CDR3 is CASSLAMGLETQYF. The CDR3 nucleotides read TGCGCCAGCAGCTTGGCGATGGGGCTAGAGACCCAGTACTTC.

The chain recombines TRBV4-3 with TRBJ2-1, with 7 nucleotides matching TRBD2. Per germline, CDR1 LGHNA and CDR2 YSLEER. This CDR3 is 17 amino acids long. V lost 3 bases to trimming and J lost 6 bases; unmatched junction nucleotides: 14. The CDR3 DNA sequence: TGCGCCAGCAGCCATCCCCCTGGGGCAGCGGGGAGCAATGAGCAGTTCTTC. Protein product: CASSHPPGAAGSNEQFF.

The chain employs TRBV11-2 and TRBJ1-1; D unclear. The CDR3 is 16 residues long. Germline V gives CDR1 SGHAT, CDR2 FQNNGV. V was trimmed by 3 bases and J by 0 bases, leaving 14 bases between them. CDR3 nucleotides: TGTGCCAGCAGCTTTCCTTTCGGAGGGTTGAACACTGAAGCTTTCTTT. Translation: CASSFPFGGLNTEAFF.

V and J are TRBV7-2 and TRBJ2-7; D gene unclear. This CDR3 region has 11 residues. Germline V gives CDR1 SGHTA, CDR2 FQGNSA. Deletions cut 0 bases from V and 5 bases from J, with 2 bases between. The CDR3 nucleotides read TGTGCCAGCAGCTTAGCTAACGAGCAGTACTTC. Protein sequence: CASSLANEQYF.

The rearrangement uses TRBV28 and TRBJ2-2; possibly TRBD1 for D (6 bases). V gave up 7 bases and J gave up 4 bases, with 16 bases separating them. The CDR3 has 15 amino acids. Looked up from germline, CDR1 is MDHEN and CDR2 is SYDVKM. The CDR3 here is CASKQQGGSTGELFF. The CDR3 nucleotides are TGTGCCAGCAAGCAACAGGGTGGAAGCACCGGGGAGCTGTTTTTT.

The CDR3 DNA reads as TGTGCCAGCAGTGAAGCTGCGGGGGGCAACACCTTC. Amino acids: CASSEAAGGNTF. The rearrangement joins TRBV2 to TRBJ1-2; D might be TRBD1 (6 bases). V shed 0 bases and J shed 12 bases, with 11 bases lying between them. CDR3 length: 12 amino acids. Per germline, CDR1 SNHLY and CDR2 FYNNEI.

The V and J genes are TRBV6-1 and TRBJ2-7; 14 bases line up with TRBD2. Germline CDR1 reads MNHNS; CDR2 reads SASEGT. The V segment lost 4 bases and the J segment 4 bases; nucleotides outside the gene matches: 3. The CDR3 covers 15 residues. The CDR3 protein is CASSGLAGGPYEQYF. The CDR3 DNA reads TGTGCCAGCAGTGGACTAGCGGGGGGGCCTTACGAGCAGTACTTC.

The V and J genes are TRBV6-6 and TRBJ1-2; D gene ambiguous. CDR3 length equals 13 residues. The ends were cut back, 5 bases at V and 2 bases at J, with 9 bases in the middle. CDR1 is MNHNY, CDR2 SVGAGI, per germline (reference sequence). The CDR3 DNA sequence: TGTGCCAGCAGTCGAGGTGACAACTATGGCTACACCTTC. It translates to CASSRGDNYGYTF.

The CDR3 DNA sequence: TGCGCCAGCAGTCTGTCCTCGGGCAAAAACATTCAGTACTTC. Protein: CASSLSSGKNIQYF. This chain links TRBV23-1 with TRBJ2-4; D is unclear. TRBV23-1 is marked as an open reading frame, function uncertain. The CDR3 contains 14 residues. Trimming removed 4 bases at V and 3 bases at J, with 10 bases between.

This rearrangement joins TRBV25-1 to TRBJ2-1; D is possibly TRBD1 (5 bases). Germline CDR1 MGHDK, CDR2 SYGVNS. The CDR3 is 15 residues long. Trimming took 0 bases from V and 5 from J, leaving 11 bases between them. The CDR3 protein is CASSEYRVTHNEQFF. The CDR3 DNA is TGTGCCAGCAGTGAATACAGGGTAACCCACAATGAGCAGTTCTTC.

This CDR3 is CASSPRGGALEDTQYF. CDR3 nucleotide sequence: TGTGCCAGCAGCCCCCGCGGGGGAGCTTTGGAAGATACGCAGTATTTT. V gene TRBV4-2 combines with J gene TRBJ2-3; 7 bases match TRBD2. Per the germline V gene, CDR1 is LGHNA and CDR2 is YNFKEQ. The CDR3 loop spans 16 amino acids. Trimming took 4 bases from V and 5 from J; bases not matched to a gene: 12.

Concerning this clone itself: One end of the junction varies from germline; a read error may be responsible. The chain combines TRBV19 with TRBJ2-1; TRBD2 agrees at 10 bases. Germline CDR1 is LNHDA and CDR2 is SQIVND (reference sequence). The CDR3 covers 15 residues. The CDR3, as DNA: TGTGCCCGTAGAAGAGGACTAGCGGTCTACAATGAGCAGTTCTTC. Translation: CARRRGLAVYNEQFF.

CDR3 sequence: CATSRASGARRQETQYF. CDR3 coding DNA: TGTGCCACCAGCAGAGCCAGCGGGGCCAGGAGGCAAGAGACCCAGTACTTC. The chain has TRBV15 and TRBJ2-5; 7 nucleotides align to TRBD2. Unmatched junction bases numbered 10, after V lost 1 base and J lost 2 bases. This CDR3 region has 17 residues. Germline-derived CDR1 and CDR2 are LNHNV and YYDKDF (reference sequence).